One and the same sample provided the 16 T cell receptor beta chains below, sequenced in a study of T cells after yellow fever vaccination. A single record per CDR3 protein comes from TCRdb applying MiXCR to the 5' RACE reads. The table lists about 160,000 distinct CDR3 sequences, more than 5.5% of them singletons, with roughly 2.5% in the top ten. The sequences come from CD4+ T cells sorted from PBMCs, collected around 5 days after the first yellow fever vaccination. These receptors originate from a young man who received the YFV17D yellow fever vaccine.

Details on this clonotype: A clone one base away is much larger, so this may be a read error. The V call is TRBV30, the J call TRBJ1-4; weak D call: TRBD1 (5 bases). The CDR3 is made up of 13 amino acids. Trimming left V 1 base short and J 8 bases short, with 11 bases between. Germline CDR1 reads GTSNPN; CDR2 reads SVGIG (reference sequence). CDR3 region: CAWSGAGREKLFF. The CDR3 DNA reads TGTGCCTGGAGTGGGGCAGGGAGAGAAAAACTGTTTTTT.

This clonotype was recorded at least ten times. This rearrangement joins TRBV9 to TRBJ2-1; the match to TRBD2 covers 7 bases. The CDR3 totals 16 residues. CDR1 and CDR2 from the germline V gene are SGDLS and YYNGEE. J was trimmed by 0 bases and V by 2 bases; bases with no gene match: 5. The CDR3, as DNA: TGTGCCAGCAGCGTGGGGGGAGGGGTCTCCTACAATGAGCAGTTCTTC. Encoded protein: CASSVGGGVSYNEQFF.

This clonotype has a handful of counts. The rearrangement joins TRBV2 to TRBJ1-1, with D unclear. Trimming cost V 6 bases and J 5 bases, with 16 bases left between them. Germline V lookup: CDR1 SNHLY, CDR2 FYNNEI. The CDR3 sequence is 14 residues long. DNA for the CDR3: TGTGCCAGCAGGCTCCCTCGGGTGAGGACTGAAGCTTTCTTT. It yields the protein CASRLPRVRTEAFF. The full variable domain, in which reference TRBV2 and TRBJ1-1 provide the parts outside the CDR3, is EPEVTQTPSHQVTQMGQEVILRCVPISNHLYFYWYRQILGQKVEFLVSFYNNEISEKSEIFDDQFSVERPDGSNFTLKIRSTKLEDSAMYFCASRLPRVRTEAFFGQGTRLTVV.

The chain is built from TRBV4-1 and TRBJ2-3, with TRBD1 matching over 9 bases. The CDR3 consists of 15 residues. V gave up 4 bases and J gave up 4 bases; unmatched junction bases: 6. The V gene's germline CDR1 is MGHRA and CDR2 YSYEKL. The CDR3 nucleotides read TGCGCCAGCAGCCCCCGGGACAGGGTACCAGATACGCAGTATTTT. Its protein is CASSPRDRVPDTQYF.

The chain combines TRBV5-1 with TRBJ2-1; D remains ambiguous. V was pared by 0 bases and J by 2 bases, with 9 bases between. Germline assignment: CDR1 SGHRS and CDR2 YFSETQ. This CDR3 contains 15 residues. The CDR3 loop reads CASSLEVGPYNEQFF. The CDR3 DNA sequence: TGCGCCAGCAGCTTGGAAGTTGGTCCCTACAATGAGCAGTTCTTC.

This chain connects TRBV5-6 to TRBJ2-4, with D possibly being TRBD1 (6 bases). Germline CDR1 SGHDT, CDR2 YYEEEE. The CDR3 runs to 15 residues. V was clipped by 0 bases and J by 9 bases, with 16 bases between them. The chain's CDR3 is CASSLGADRPGIQYF. The DNA of the CDR3 is TGTGCCAGCAGCTTGGGGGCCGACAGGCCGGGCATTCAGTACTTC.

This clonotype was detected ten times or more. The genes are TRBV4-2 and TRBJ1-2; 7 positions agree with TRBD1. Germline CDR1 reads LGHNA; CDR2 reads YNFKEQ. The CDR3 contains 15 residues. With V trimmed by 1 base and J by 4 bases, 6 bases remained unmatched. DNA of the CDR3: TGTGCCAGCAGCCAAGGCGGACAGGCGCTCTATGGCTACACCTTC. As protein: CASSQGGQALYGYTF.

This clonotype came up many times. The V call is TRBV9, the J call TRBJ2-3; the D is unclear. The germline V gene has CDR1 SGDLS and CDR2 YYNGEE. With 2 bases removed from V and 2 bases from J, the gap between germline ends came to 6 bases. This CDR3 region has 13 residues. The DNA of the CDR3 is TGTGCCAGCAGCGTCGGCAACACAGATACGCAGTATTTT. As protein: CASSVGNTDTQYF.

This clonotype showed up many times. CDR3 DNA sequence: TGCGCCAGCAGTCCCCAGGTGAGGGACGAGCAGTACTTC. As protein: CASSPQVRDEQYF. The rearrangement joins TRBV10-1 to TRBJ2-7; possibly TRBD2 for D (5 bases). Germline CDR1 WNHNN, CDR2 SYGVQD (reference sequence). Trimming shortened V by 5 bases and J by 5 bases, and 13 bases separated the two germline ends. There are 13 residues in the CDR3.

This clonotype was detected many times. The chain couples TRBV14 to TRBJ2-1; no clear D. CDR3 size: 14 residues. Trimming stripped 2 bases from V and 9 bases from J, with 14 bases between. The germline gives CDR1 SGHDN, CDR2 FVKESK. The CDR3, as DNA: TGTGCCAGCAGCCAAATCGATTTTTTGCGTGAGCAGTTCTTC. It translates to CASSQIDFLREQFF.

This clonotype was counted many times. The chain joins TRBV2 to TRBJ1-4; D ambiguous. CDR1 and CDR2 (germline): SNHLY, FYNNEI. V was shortened by 8 bases and J by 7 bases, with 11 bases between the two germline ends. CDR3 size: 12 residues. This CDR3 is CASGTSGEKLFF. The CDR3 nucleotides read TGTGCCAGCGGAACCTCTGGTGAAAAACTGTTTTTT.

This clonotype was recorded many times. The CDR3 DNA reads TGTGCCAGCAGCCCTCCCCGACTATTTCAAGAGACCCAGTACTTC. Protein sequence: CASSPPRLFQETQYF. The rearrangement links TRBV7-9 to TRBJ2-5; the D gene is possibly TRBD2 (5 bases). V was clipped by 5 bases and J by 2 bases, with 15 bases between them. There are 15 residues in the CDR3. Germline V gene sequence: CDR1 SEHNR, CDR2 FQNEAQ (reference sequence).

In regard to this clonotype: The junction departs from the called germline gene at one end, perhaps through a read error. The chain carries TRBV2 and TRBJ2-6, with TRBD2 matching over 7 bases. Germline CDR1 reads SNHLY; CDR2 reads FYNNEI. This CDR3 contains 15 residues. CDR3 DNA sequence: TGTTCCAGCACTGAAGCGGGGCATGGGGCCAACGTCCTGACTTTC. Protein sequence: CSSTEAGHGANVLTF.

This clonotype has a handful of counts. The chain has TRBV7-9 and TRBJ1-1; no clear D. Trimming took off 4 bases at V and 0 bases at J, with 6 bases between the two ends. CDR1 and CDR2 from the germline V gene are SEHNR and FQNEAQ (reference sequence). This CDR3 spans 13 amino acids. As DNA, the CDR3 is TGTGCCAGCAGCTCCGGGGTGAACACTGAAGCTTTCTTT. Its protein product is CASSSGVNTEAFF. Full variable domain (outside the CDR3, taken from reference TRBV7-9 and TRBJ1-1): DTGVSQNPRHKITKRGQNVTFRCDPISEHNRLYWYRQTLGQGPEFLTYFQNEAQLEKSRLLSDRFSAERPKGSFSTLEIQRTEQGDSAMYLCASSSGVNTEAFFGQGTRLTVV.

The gene calls are TRBV23-1 and TRBJ1-4; the D gene is possibly TRBD1 (5 bases). TRBV23-1 counts as an open reading frame of uncertain function. This CDR3 spans 11 amino acids. With 11 bases removed from V and 6 bases from J, the gap between germline ends came to 10 bases. In nucleotides, the CDR3 is TGCGCCGGGGCGGGGGATGAAAAACTGTTTTTT. It encodes CAGAGDEKLFF.

This clonotype was counted ten times or more. The chain is built from TRBV5-1 and TRBJ1-2; D uncertain. Trimming stripped 2 bases from V and 7 bases from J, with 15 bases between. The CDR3 has 14 residues. Germline CDR1 is SGHRS and CDR2 is YFSETQ. The CDR3 loop reads CASSLPTGGSGYTF. The CDR3 DNA reads TGCGCCAGCAGCTTACCAACGGGAGGGTCTGGCTACACCTTC.